This T cell receptor beta chain was identified during a study of blood T cell repertoires in COVID-19. Trimming removed 1 base from V and 3 bases from J, with 9 bases in between. The CDR3 runs 15 residues. Germline CDR1 reads MGHRA; CDR2 reads YSYEKL. Each participant's cohort was designated according to participant-reported clinical history. Sequenced by immunoSEQ multiplex PCR; TCRdb stores in-frame clones only, minus some. This sample has roughly 400,000 clones, with 88% found just once. Source material: PBMCs or T cells enriched from blood (not recorded which). This TCR was sampled from a woman between 35 and 50 years old with acute COVID-19. The rearrangement joins TRBV4-1 to TRBJ1-4; D gene uncertain. The CDR3 is CASSQGAGANEKLFF. Written as DNA, the CDR3 is TGCGCCAGCAGCCAAGGAGCGGGAGCTAATGAAAAACTGTTTTTT.